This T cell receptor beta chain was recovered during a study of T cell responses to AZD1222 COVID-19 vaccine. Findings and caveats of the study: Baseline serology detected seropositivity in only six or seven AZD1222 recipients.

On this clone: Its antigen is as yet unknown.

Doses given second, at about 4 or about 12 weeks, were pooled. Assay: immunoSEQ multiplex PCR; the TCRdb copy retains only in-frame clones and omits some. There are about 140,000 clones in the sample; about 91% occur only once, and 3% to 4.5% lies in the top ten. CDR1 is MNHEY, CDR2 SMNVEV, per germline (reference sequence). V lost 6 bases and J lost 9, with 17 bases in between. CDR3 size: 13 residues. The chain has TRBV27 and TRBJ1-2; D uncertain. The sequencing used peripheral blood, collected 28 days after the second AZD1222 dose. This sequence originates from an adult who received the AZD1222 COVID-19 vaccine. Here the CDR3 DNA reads TGTGCCAGCAGCCGAGGCCGAACTGGGAGCTACACCTTC. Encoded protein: CASSRGRTGSYTF.